These T cell receptor beta chains were read from a single sample in a study of T cells expressing NK-cell markers. TCRdb reprocessed the 5' RACE reads and reports one entry per CDR3 protein, with no DNA. The listing records about half a million distinct CDR3 sequences. The sample taken for sequencing was blood T cells: a sorted CD56 or NKG2C T cell subset, CD4+ or CD8+ T cells, or bulk PBMC T cells (not recorded which). All receptors come from a woman aged 45-59 years in good health. CDR3s include the opening cysteine and the closing phenylalanine or tryptophan.

v_gene	j_gene	CDR3aa
TRBV12-3/TRBV12-4	TRBJ1-1	CASSRTGPGAFF
TRBV7-9	TRBJ1-2	CASSSGPAGHLYGYTF
TRBV2	TRBJ2-7	CASNRVADSYEQYF
TRBV20-1	TRBJ2-1	CSARDLVTANEQFF
TRBV12-3/TRBV12-4	TRBJ1-2	CASSLHRASGNGYTF
TRBV5-6	TRBJ2-3	CASSLFGRPDTQYF
TRBV2	TRBJ2-2	CASRAGHLNTGELFF
TRBV5-1	TRBJ2-1	CASTSGGLPYNEQFF
TRBV20-1	TRBJ1-1	CSARFPPPSLNTEAFF
TRBV5-1	TRBJ2-2	CASSLYDDTGELFF
TRBV6-2/TRBV6-3	TRBJ2-7	CASSYSVFSYEQYF
TRBV6-5	TRBJ2-1	CASRLSGGTYNEQFF
TRBV20-1	TRBJ2-1	CSARDGSGSTDEQFF
TRBV5-5	TRBJ2-5	CASSRSMGGETQYF
TRBV2	TRBJ2-1	CASSDLRRNSYNEQFF
TRBV4-1	TRBJ2-2	CASSQGDQAGELFF
TRBV20-1	TRBJ1-4	CSAITLGEKLFF
TRBV7-9	TRBJ2-5	CASVLAGGDQETQYF
TRBV12-3/TRBV12-4	TRBJ2-7	CASSFGGFLGEQYF
TRBV5-1	TRBJ2-3	CASSSGSTDTDTQYF
TRBV12-3/TRBV12-4	TRBJ1-4	CASSFRGGAGEKLFF
TRBV10-3	TRBJ2-1	CAISDRDRGGDEQFF
TRBV6-5	TRBJ2-1	CASSYSGLDEQFF
TRBV12-3/TRBV12-4	TRBJ1-3	CASSASRAAGNTIYF
TRBV5-1	TRBJ2-3	CASSPDPERGADTQYF
TRBV12-3/TRBV12-4	TRBJ1-5	CASSLALGLWNQPQHF
TRBV2	TRBJ2-5	CASSVGGQIYQETQYF
TRBV5-1	TRBJ2-3	CASSLPSGRVGTDTQYF
TRBV2	TRBJ2-5	CASSQGNQETQYF
TRBV5-1	TRBJ2-2	CASSYTAGSGELFF
TRBV5-1	TRBJ2-3	CASSLYQGGPTDTQYF
TRBV4-2	TRBJ2-1	CASSDTWGNSNEQFF